This note documents a single T cell receptor beta chain sequence. TCR templates, around 98,000 per sample, were assayed. Sequenced by immunoSEQ multiplex PCR; TCRdb stores in-frame clones only, minus some. Here the sample spans more than 85,000 clones, about 93% being singletons. The sample belongs to a study of siplizumab effects on memory and regulatory T cells. Sequenced: Tregs sorted from blood. The source is a human donor in good health.

The CDR3 nucleotides are TGTGCCTGGACTTATACACCGGGACAGGGAAACTACGAGCAGTACTTC. Protein sequence: CAWTYTPGQGNYEQYF. The chain joins TRBV30 to TRBJ2-7; 9 bases are a match to TRBD1. The CDR3 runs to 16 residues. Germline CDR1 reads GTSNPN; CDR2 reads SVGIG (reference sequence). The J segment lost 3 bases and the V segment lost 4 bases, leaving 13 bases of the junction unmatched. Supplemented by reference TRBV30 and TRBJ2-7, the full variable domain reads SQTIHQWPATLVQPVGSPLSLECTVEGTSNPNLYWYRQAAGRGLQLLFYSVGIGQISSEVPQNLSASRPQDRQFILSSKKLLLSDSGFYLCAWTYTPGQGNYEQYFGPGTRLTVT.